This T cell receptor beta chain originates from a study of Graves' ophthalmopathy and Graves' hyperthyroidism. As the template, RNA transcripts were used to amplify TCR beta CDR3 regions. Following a first-round RT-PCR that used HTBI primers, a second-round multiplex PCR was carried out. MiXCR, applied by TCRdb to the multiplex PCR reads, yields one record per CDR3 protein. Of 650,000 to 900,000 distinct CDR3 sequences listed, roughly 40% are singletons. Excluded: other autoimmune disease, uncontrolled infection, pregnancy or lactation. Diagnosis was based on clinical symptoms, serum thyroxine, TRAb, thyroid ultrasound and orbital computed tomography. About this clonotype itself: The antigen remains undetermined.

Regarding the study as a whole: Among thyroid clonotypes expanded above 0.001 frequency, most also appeared in blood. Using 13 signatures, a model distinguished ophthalmopathy from stable hyperthyroidism, reaching about 89% sensitivity and over 65% specificity.

The length of the CDR3 is 14 residues. V was pared by 6 bases and J by 4 bases, with 10 bases between. Per the germline V gene, CDR1 is SNHLY and CDR2 is FYNNEI. This clonotype originated in an adult man with Graves' ophthalmopathy. The specimen sequenced was peripheral blood. J is TRBJ2-6 and V is TRBV2, with D possibly TRBD1 on 5 matching bases. The CDR3 DNA reads TGTGCCAGCAGGGACCGACAGGGGGCCAACGTCCTGACTTTC. It translates to CASRDRQGANVLTF.